This T cell receptor beta chain was captured in a study of blood T cell repertoires in COVID-19. Turning to the study itself: Collection of acute and convalescent COVID-19 samples took place in the United States, Italy and Spain. Sample material is recorded as cDNA or gDNA derived from T cells, B-cell-depleted T cells, or PBMCs.

V shed 4 bases and J 15 bases; nucleotides not matched to a gene: 10. The CDR3 is 12 residues long. Germline V gene sequence: CDR1 SGHRS, CDR2 YFSETQ. How the authors handled the data: Amplification of reference gene primers was used by the study to estimate nucleated cell counts. Generated by immunoSEQ multiplex PCR, the TCRdb table keeps only in-frame clones and is missing some. V and J calls plus clone size are reproduced from that table; the DNA served to infer D and trimming. In the table there are a few hundred thousand clones, roughly nine tenths of which are singletons. Clinical history as reported by participants underpinned cohort assignment.

This sequence was found in a woman between 18 and 30 years old in a cohort exposed to, infected with or recovered from COVID-19 (not recorded which). The sequenced sample consisted of PBMCs or T cells enriched from blood (not recorded which). The chain has TRBV5-1 and TRBJ2-1, with TRBD1 matching over 7 bases. CDR3 in amino acids: CASSTRQGNRFF. CDR3 in DNA: TGCGCCAGCAGCACCCGACAGGGTAACAGGTTCTTC.